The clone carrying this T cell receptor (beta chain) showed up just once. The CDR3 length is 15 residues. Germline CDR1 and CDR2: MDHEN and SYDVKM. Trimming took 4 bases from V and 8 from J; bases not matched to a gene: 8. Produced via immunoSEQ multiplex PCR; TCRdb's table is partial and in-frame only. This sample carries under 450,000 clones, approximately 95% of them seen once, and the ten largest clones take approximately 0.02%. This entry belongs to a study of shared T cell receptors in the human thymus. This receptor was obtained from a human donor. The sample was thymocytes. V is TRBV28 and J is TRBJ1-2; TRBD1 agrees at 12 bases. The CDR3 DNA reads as TGTGCCAGCAGTTCCCCCCGGGACAGGGGGCAGGGCTACACCTTC. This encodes CASSSPRDRGQGYTF.